This TCR beta chain was identified in a study of shared clonotypes between healthy human individuals. Profiling relied on immunoSEQ multiplex PCR, and the TCRdb table lists in-frame clones only, not all of them. The repertoire holds roughly 2.4 million clones, around 95% seen once, with roughly 0.13% in the top ten. The J segment lost 9 bases and the V segment lost 6 bases, leaving 12 bases of the junction unmatched. CDR3 length: 16 amino acids. Germline V gene sequence: CDR1 ENHRY, CDR2 SYGVKD. Comments on this clone: The antigen remains unidentified.

General study results and limits: Memory subsets generally showed smaller estimated richness than naive subsets did.

The chain links TRBV10-3 to TRBJ2-1, with 12 bases identical to TRBD1. This receptor was identified in a man between 18 and 35 years old in good health. Sequencing input: naive CD4+ T cells sorted from blood. Subset of the sample: CD45RA+ positively selected. CDR3 amino acids: CAISPSPGQGATEQFF. Here the CDR3 DNA reads TGTGCCATCAGCCCCAGCCCGGGACAGGGGGCAACTGAGCAGTTCTTC.